There are a few counts of the clone carrying this T cell receptor beta chain. The target antigen is unknown. The entry originates in a study of T cell repertoires in cytomegalovirus infection. MiXCR, applied by TCRdb to the reads, yields one record per CDR3 protein. This sample has around 770,000 distinct CDR3 sequences; almost 30% occur once, and the top ten carry about 12%. Trimming cost V 5 bases and J 10 bases, with 12 bases left between them. The CDR3 spans 12 residues. The germline V gene encodes CDR1 SGHVS and CDR2 FNYEAQ. V and J are TRBV7-6 and TRBJ2-1; no firm D call. Sequenced here: cultured CD8+ T cells from PBMCs, sampled from culture after CMV antigen stimulation. The clonotype originates from a human donor in good health (CMV status not recorded). Some clones in this sample may be carry-over from other donors' samples. In DNA form, the CDR3 reads TGTGCCAGCAGCATCACGAGGTCCGAGCAGTTCTTC. It is translated as CASSITRSEQFF.